A selection of T cell receptor beta chains follows, all from one sample in a study of a mutant IDH1 vaccine in newly diagnosed glioma. Their target antigens are unknown. Generated by immunoSEQ multiplex PCR, the TCRdb table keeps only in-frame clones and is missing some. The sample has more than 25,000 clones; 79% are singletons. Here the sequenced sample was PBMCs, taken from a glioma patient whose treatment included an IDH1 peptide vaccine. The source of these receptors is a woman aged 30 to 39 with glioma. Some clones in this sample may be carry-over from other donors' samples. The CDR3 runs from the conserved cysteine through the conserved F or W. A D gene is named only where the DNA matches it firmly. Not every row has a clone size; where given, it reads once, few, many or a size class.

length: 13
V: TRBV14
size: -
J: TRBJ2-3
D: -
CDR3: CASSQEGKGTQYF
DNA: TGTGCCAGCAGCCAAGAAGGGAAGGGGACGCAGTATTTT

length: 11
V: TRBV7-9
size: -
J: TRBJ2-7
D: -
CDR3: CASSHSYEQYF
DNA: TGTGCCAGCAGTCATTCCTACGAGCAGTACTTC

length: 16
V: TRBV2
size: -
J: TRBJ1-2
D: TRBD1
CDR3: CASSRDRGLHIYGYTF
DNA: TGTGCCAGCAGCCGGGACAGGGGGCTTCATATCTATGGCTACACCTTC

length: 10
V: TRBV6-1
size: -
J: TRBJ1-1
D: -
CDR3: CASVPNEAFF
DNA: TGTGCCAGCGTGCCCAATGAAGCTTTCTTT

length: 15
V: TRBV2
size: few
J: TRBJ2-2
D: -
CDR3: CASSGDGGYTGELFF
DNA: TGTGCCAGCAGTGGGGACGGGGGTTACACCGGGGAGCTGTTTTTT

length: 15
V: TRBV5-4
size: -
J: TRBJ2-3
D: -
CDR3: CASSLDHTSTDTQYF
DNA: TGTGCCAGCAGCTTGGATCACACCAGCACAGATACGCAGTATTTT

length: 14
V: TRBV10-2
size: -
J: TRBJ1-5
D: TRBD1
CDR3: CASTPDRDNQPQHF
DNA: TGCGCCAGCACGCCGGACAGGGACAATCAGCCCCAGCATTTT

length: 13
V: TRBV27
size: -
J: TRBJ2-1
D: -
CDR3: CASSLISGNEQFF
DNA: TGTGCCAGCAGTTTAATCTCCGGGAATGAGCAGTTCTTC

length: 16
V: TRBV30
size: -
J: TRBJ2-3
D: -
CDR3: CAWSVGAGLYTDTQYF
DNA: TGTGCCTGGAGTGTAGGCGCGGGCCTATACACAGATACGCAGTATTTT

length: 16
V: TRBV5-1
size: -
J: TRBJ2-7
D: TRBD1
CDR3: CASSLAGDRGTYEQYF
DNA: TGCGCCAGCAGCTTAGCAGGGGACAGGGGAACATACGAGCAGTACTTC

length: 18
V: TRBV6-1
size: -
J: TRBJ2-7
D: -
CDR3: CASSEGGHLSLSSYEQYF
DNA: TGTGCCAGCAGTGAAGGGGGACACCTATCTCTTAGCTCCTACGAGCAGTACTTC

length: 13
V: TRBV10-3
size: -
J: TRBJ2-3
D: -
CDR3: CAISEPERDTQYF
DNA: TGTGCCATCAGTGAGCCAGAAAGAGATACGCAGTATTTT

length: 17
V: TRBV7-6
size: -
J: TRBJ2-3
D: TRBD2
CDR3: CASSLQTSGISTDTQYF
DNA: TGTGCCAGCAGCCTCCAGACTAGCGGGATTAGCACAGATACGCAGTATTTT

length: 16
V: TRBV2
size: -
J: TRBJ1-1
D: -
CDR3: CASTTPRGGLNTEAFF
DNA: TGTGCCAGCACCACCCCGAGGGGGGGGCTAAACACTGAAGCTTTCTTT

length: 14
V: TRBV7-9
size: -
J: TRBJ2-5
D: -
CDR3: CASSPRLVQETQYF
DNA: TGTGCCAGCAGCCCCCGACTAGTGCAAGAGACCCAGTACTTC

length: 15
V: TRBV27
size: -
J: TRBJ2-3
D: -
CDR3: CASSPGFSSTDTQYF
DNA: TGTGCCAGCAGTCCGGGGTTCTCTAGCACAGATACGCAGTATTTT

length: 13
V: TRBV27
size: -
J: TRBJ2-2
D: -
CDR3: CASSAWTAGELFF
DNA: TGTGCCAGCAGCGCTTGGACAGCGGGGGAGCTGTTTTTT

length: 15
V: TRBV29-1
size: once
J: TRBJ2-6
D: -
CDR3: CSVGSGRAGANVLTF
DNA: TGCAGCGTTGGGTCAGGGAGAGCTGGGGCCAACGTCCTGACTTTC